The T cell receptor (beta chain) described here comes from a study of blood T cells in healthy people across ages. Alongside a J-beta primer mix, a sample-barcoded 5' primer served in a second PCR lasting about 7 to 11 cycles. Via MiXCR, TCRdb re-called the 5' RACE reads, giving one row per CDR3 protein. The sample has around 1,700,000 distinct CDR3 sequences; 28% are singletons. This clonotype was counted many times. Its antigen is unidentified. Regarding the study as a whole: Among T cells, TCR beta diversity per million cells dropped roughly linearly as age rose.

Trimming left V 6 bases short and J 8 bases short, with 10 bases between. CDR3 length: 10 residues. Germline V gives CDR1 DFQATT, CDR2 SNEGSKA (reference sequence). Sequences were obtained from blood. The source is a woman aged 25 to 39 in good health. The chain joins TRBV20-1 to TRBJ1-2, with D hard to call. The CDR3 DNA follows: TGCAGTGCCGCACACGAGGGCTACACCTTC. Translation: CSAAHEGYTF.